Following are 18 T cell receptor beta chains from one sample sequenced in a study of Graves' ophthalmopathy and Graves' hyperthyroidism. Amplified TCR beta CDR3 regions were obtained using RNA transcripts as template. The workflow started with a first-round RT-PCR run with HTBI primers and then moved on to a second-round multiplex PCR. MiXCR was run by TCRdb on the multiplex PCR reads, yielding one entry per CDR3 protein. This table holds around 670,000 distinct CDR3 sequences, approximately 40% found once. Sequenced sample: peripheral blood. The receptors stem from an adult man with Graves' ophthalmopathy.

The chain is built from TRBV25-1 and TRBJ1-4; a possible D gene is TRBD1 (5 bases). Germline V gene lookup returns CDR1 MGHDK and CDR2 SYGVNS. The CDR3 totals 14 residues. Trimming pared 6 bases from V and 7 bases from J, leaving 15 bases between. CDR3 in DNA: TGTGCCAGCAGCGCCACCGGGACGGGTGAAAAACTGTTTTTT. This encodes CASSATGTGEKLFF.

This chain connects TRBV7-9 to TRBJ2-7; D tentatively fits TRBD1 or TRBD2 (5 bases each). Between the trimmed V and J ends, which lost 3 bases and 3 bases, there was a span of 12 bases. The length of the CDR3 is 14 residues. Looked up from germline, CDR1 is SEHNR and CDR2 is FQNEAQ (reference sequence). The CDR3 DNA follows: TGTGCCAGCAGCTTGAGGGGTATAAACTACGAGCAGTACTTC. Its translation is CASSLRGINYEQYF.

This sequence joins TRBV25-1 and TRBJ1-1; D gene uncertain. Trimming took off 8 bases at V and 0 bases at J, with 16 bases between the two ends. CDR1 is MGHDK, CDR2 SYGVNS, per germline. The CDR3 loop spans 15 amino acids. CDR3 sequence reads: CASSPHRFMNTEAFF. The CDR3, as DNA: TGTGCCAGCTCACCACATCGGTTCATGAACACTGAAGCTTTCTTT. Full variable domain (remainder filled in from reference TRBV25-1 and TRBJ1-1): EADIYQTPRYLVIGTGKKITLECSQTMGHDKMYWYQQDPGMELHLIHYSYGVNSTEKGDLSSESTVSRIRTEHFPLTLESARPSHTSQYLCASSPHRFMNTEAFFGQGTRLTVV.

This sequence joins TRBV6-6 and TRBJ1-6; no clear D gene. The V and J ends lost 6 bases and 4 bases respectively, with 10 bases between them. This CDR3 is 14 amino acids long. Germline lookup yields CDR1 MNHNY and CDR2 SVGAGI (reference sequence). CDR3 coding DNA: TGTGCCAGCAGCCAAAAAGGTTATAATTCACCCCTCCACTTT. It is translated as CASSQKGYNSPLHF.

Ten or more counts support this clonotype. The J gene is TRBJ1-1, the V gene TRBV10-3, with unresolved D. The germline V and J ends were trimmed by 0 bases and 5 bases, with 16 bases remaining between them. This CDR3 spans 16 amino acids. Looked up from germline, CDR1 is ENHRY and CDR2 is SYGVKD. CDR3 sequence reads: CAISESGPASGTEAFF. DNA of the CDR3: TGTGCCATCAGTGAGTCCGGGCCGGCTAGTGGAACTGAAGCTTTCTTT.

This chain uses TRBV9 with TRBJ1-6, with 8 bases fitting TRBD1. Germline values: CDR1 SGDLS, CDR2 YYNGEE. V shed 4 bases and J 8 bases; nucleotides not matched to a gene: 8. This CDR3 is 15 amino acids long. CDR3 amino acids: CASSQGRTGHSPLHF. CDR3 DNA: TGTGCCAGCAGCCAAGGCCGGACAGGGCATTCACCCCTCCACTTT.

This clonotype has more than one count but fewer than ten. V usage is TRBV12-3 or TRBV12-4 and J usage is TRBJ1-2; D ambiguous. The CDR3 covers 13 residues. V lost 2 bases to trimming and J lost 7 bases, with 11 bases between them. For the CDR3, the DNA is TGTGCCAGCAGTTTAACCGGGGTAGCTGGCTACACCTTC. Residues: CASSLTGVAGYTF.

The CDR3 reads CSASREGTGAEAFF. For the CDR3, the DNA is TGCAGTGCTAGCCGAGAAGGGACAGGCGCCGAAGCTTTCTTT. The genes are TRBV20-1 and TRBJ1-1, with TRBD1 identical over 8 bases. The CDR3 spans 14 residues. Germline CDR1 DFQATT, CDR2 SNEGSKA (reference sequence). With V trimmed by 3 bases and J by 8 bases, 11 bases remained unmatched.

This clonotype has only a few counts. The chain has TRBV6-1 and TRBJ2-5, with 8 bases matching TRBD2. Per the germline V gene, CDR1 is MNHNS and CDR2 is SASEGT. The junction had 11 bases not matched to a gene; V was cut back by 6 bases and J by 5 bases. This CDR3 is 15 amino acids long. CDR3 protein: CASSRPVTGGETQYF. CDR3 nucleotide sequence: TGTGCCAGCAGCCGACCCGTCACGGGGGGGGAGACCCAGTACTTC.

This clonotype was seen at least ten times. This sequence joins TRBV7-2 and TRBJ1-3; no firm D call. The germline CDR1 and CDR2 sequences are SGHTA and FQGNSA. The CDR3 is 16 amino acids. V gave up 2 bases and J gave up 2 bases, with 13 bases separating them. CDR3 loop: CASSLNGGLTGNTIYF. In DNA form, the CDR3 reads TGTGCCAGCAGCTTAAACGGCGGGCTCACTGGAAACACCATATATTTT. The full variable domain, with the rest looked up from reference TRBV7-2 and TRBJ1-3, is GAGVSQSPSNKVTEKGKDVELRCDPISGHTALYWYRQSLGQGLEFLIYFQGNSAPDKSGLPSDRFSAERTGGSVSTLTIQRTQQEDSAVYLCASSLNGGLTGNTIYFGEGSWLTVV.

There are a few counts of this clonotype. The chain couples TRBV7-2 to TRBJ1-2; weak D call: TRBD1 (5 bases). Germline values: CDR1 SGHTA, CDR2 FQGNSA. Deletions cut 0 bases from V and 7 bases from J, with 15 bases between. The CDR3 is 15 residues long. CDR3 nucleotides: TGTGCCAGCAGCTTAGCGGGAACGCAGGGAGGTGGCTACACCTTC. Its protein is CASSLAGTQGGGYTF.

This clonotype was detected many times. The chain recombines TRBV24-1 with TRBJ2-5; D might be TRBD2 (5 bases). V was cut by 4 bases and J by 1 base, with 6 bases left in between. This CDR3 spans 13 amino acids. Germline-derived CDR1 and CDR2 are KGHDR and SFDVKD. CDR3 region: CATSDRGQETQYF. CDR3 coding DNA: TGTGCCACCAGTGACCGGGGCCAAGAGACCCAGTACTTC.

The CDR3 region is CASTSARSFPNYGYTF. The CDR3 bases are TGTGCCAGCACTTCGGCCCGATCCTTCCCTAACTATGGCTACACCTTC. The chain carries TRBV10-3 and TRBJ1-2; D remains ambiguous. The CDR3 runs 16 residues. Germline loops: CDR1 ENHRY, CDR2 SYGVKD. Trimming stripped 10 bases from V and 0 bases from J, with 21 bases between.

Only a few counts were recorded for this clonotype. V and J are TRBV7-9 and TRBJ2-2, with a possible D match to TRBD1 (5 bases). V lost 6 bases and J 7 bases, leaving 24 bases between the germline ends. The CDR3 spans 17 residues. Germline V CDR1 and CDR2: SEHNR, FQNEAQ (reference sequence). The CDR3 protein is CASSARDFRVTNGELFF. CDR3 in DNA: TGTGCCAGCAGTGCTAGAGATTTCAGGGTTACGAACGGGGAGCTGTTTTTT.

This clonotype was seen at least ten times. The rearrangement links TRBV29-1 to TRBJ1-1, with D possibly being TRBD1 (6 bases). This CDR3 is built from 15 residues. Deletions cut 3 bases from V and 4 bases from J, with 18 bases between. Germline assignment: CDR1 SQVTM and CDR2 ANQGSEA. The CDR3 loop reads CSVDPRGGEVTEAFF. CDR3 in DNA: TGCAGCGTTGACCCGAGGGGGGGGGAGGTCACTGAAGCTTTCTTT.

The chain carries TRBV20-1 and TRBJ1-5; 9 nucleotides line up with TRBD1. Germline V lookup: CDR1 DFQATT, CDR2 SNEGSKA (reference sequence). This CDR3 has 13 residues. V shed 3 bases and J 5 bases; nucleotides not matched to a gene: 2. CDR3 sequence reads: CSASWTGDQPQHF. CDR3 bases: TGCAGTGCTAGTTGGACAGGGGATCAGCCCCAGCATTTT.

The V call is TRBV29-1, the J call TRBJ1-1; D is uncertain. CDR1 and CDR2 (germline): SQVTM, ANQGSEA. CDR3 length equals 13 residues. Between the trimmed V and J ends, which lost 0 bases and 0 bases, there was a span of 5 bases. CDR3 residues: CSVEDGVNTEAFF. CDR3 bases: TGCAGCGTTGAAGATGGGGTGAACACTGAAGCTTTCTTT.

This clonotype has only a few counts. J is TRBJ2-5 and V is TRBV20-1; no clear D gene. The CDR3 extends over 12 amino acids. The V end lost 2 bases, the J end lost 2 bases, and 6 bases lay between the germline ends. Germline V CDR1 and CDR2: DFQATT, SNEGSKA (reference sequence). Here the CDR3 reads CSARRFQETQYF. The CDR3 DNA is TGCAGTGCTAGAAGGTTTCAAGAGACCCAGTACTTC.